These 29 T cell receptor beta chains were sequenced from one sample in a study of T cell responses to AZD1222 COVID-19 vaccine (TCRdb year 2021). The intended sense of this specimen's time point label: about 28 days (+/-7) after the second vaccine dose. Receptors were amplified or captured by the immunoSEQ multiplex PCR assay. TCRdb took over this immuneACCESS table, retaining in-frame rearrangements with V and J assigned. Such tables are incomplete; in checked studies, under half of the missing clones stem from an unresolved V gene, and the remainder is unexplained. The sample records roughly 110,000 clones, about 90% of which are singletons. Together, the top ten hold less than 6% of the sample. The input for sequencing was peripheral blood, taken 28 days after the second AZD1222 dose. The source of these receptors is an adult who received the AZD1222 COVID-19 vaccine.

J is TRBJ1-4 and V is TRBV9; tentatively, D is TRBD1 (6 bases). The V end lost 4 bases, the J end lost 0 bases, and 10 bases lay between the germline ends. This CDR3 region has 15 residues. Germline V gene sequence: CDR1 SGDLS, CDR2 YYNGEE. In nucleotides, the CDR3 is TGTGCCAGCAGCCGGAGGGGGGCAACTAATGAAAAACTGTTTTTT. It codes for CASSRRGATNEKLFF.

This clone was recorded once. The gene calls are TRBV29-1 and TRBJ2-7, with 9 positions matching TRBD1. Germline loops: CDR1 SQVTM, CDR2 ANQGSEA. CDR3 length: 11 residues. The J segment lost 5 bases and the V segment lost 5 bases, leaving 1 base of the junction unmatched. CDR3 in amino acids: CSVRTGDEQYF. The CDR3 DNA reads TGCAGCGTTAGGACAGGGGACGAGCAGTACTTC.

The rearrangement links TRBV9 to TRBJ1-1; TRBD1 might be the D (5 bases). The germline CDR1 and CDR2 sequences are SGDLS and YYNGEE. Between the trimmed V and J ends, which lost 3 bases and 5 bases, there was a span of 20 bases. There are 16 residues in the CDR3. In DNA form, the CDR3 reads TGTGCCAGCAGCGCCCGGATGGGGCGCGGTGTTACTGAAGCTTTCTTT. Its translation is CASSARMGRGVTEAFF.

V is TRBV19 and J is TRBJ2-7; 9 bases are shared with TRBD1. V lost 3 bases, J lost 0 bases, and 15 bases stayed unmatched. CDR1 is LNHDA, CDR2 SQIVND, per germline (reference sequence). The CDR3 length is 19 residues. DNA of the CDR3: TGTGCCAGTAGTATGGGTCCCGGGACAGGGACCAAAAGCTCCTACGAGCAGTACTTC. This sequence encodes CASSMGPGTGTKSSYEQYF.

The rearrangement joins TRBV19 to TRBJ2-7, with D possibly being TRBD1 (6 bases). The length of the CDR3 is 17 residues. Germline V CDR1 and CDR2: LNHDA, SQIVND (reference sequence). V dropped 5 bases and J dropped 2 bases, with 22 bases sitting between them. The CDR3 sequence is CASSFGTRQKFTYEQYF. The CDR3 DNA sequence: TGTGCCAGTAGTTTCGGGACAAGACAGAAATTTACCTACGAGCAGTACTTC.

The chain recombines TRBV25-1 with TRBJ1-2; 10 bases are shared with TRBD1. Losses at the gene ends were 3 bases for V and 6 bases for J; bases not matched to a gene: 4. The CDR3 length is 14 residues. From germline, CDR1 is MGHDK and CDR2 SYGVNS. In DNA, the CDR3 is TGTGCCAGCAGTGAGACAGGGGGCCGGGATGGCTACACCTTC. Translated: CASSETGGRDGYTF.

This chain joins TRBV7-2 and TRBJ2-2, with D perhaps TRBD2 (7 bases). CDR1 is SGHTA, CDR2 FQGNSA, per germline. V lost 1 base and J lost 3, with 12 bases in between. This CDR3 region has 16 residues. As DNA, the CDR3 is TGTGCCAGCAGCTTAGATTCCGGGGGGCACACCGGGGAGCTGTTTTTT. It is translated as CASSLDSGGHTGELFF.

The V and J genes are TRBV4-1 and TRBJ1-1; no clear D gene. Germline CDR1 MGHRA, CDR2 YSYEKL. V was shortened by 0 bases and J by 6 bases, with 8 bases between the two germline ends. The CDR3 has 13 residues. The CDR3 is CASSQEGRAEAFF. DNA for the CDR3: TGCGCCAGCAGCCAAGAAGGGAGGGCTGAAGCTTTCTTT.

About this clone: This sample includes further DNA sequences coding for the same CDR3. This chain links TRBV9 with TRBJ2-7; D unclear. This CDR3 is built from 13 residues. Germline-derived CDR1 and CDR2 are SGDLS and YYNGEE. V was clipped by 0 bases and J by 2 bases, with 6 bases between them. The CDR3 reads CASSVGPTYEQYF. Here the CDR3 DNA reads TGTGCCAGCAGCGTAGGACCGACCTACGAGCAGTACTTC.

This CDR3 is CASRQGRVTEAFF. In nucleotides, the CDR3 is TGTGCCAGCAGACAGGGGAGGGTCACTGAAGCTTTCTTT. The chain links TRBV25-1 to TRBJ1-1, with 7 bases matching TRBD1. Trimming cost V 6 bases and J 4 bases; bases outside gene matches: 5. CDR1 is MGHDK, CDR2 SYGVNS, per germline. This CDR3 region has 13 residues. The whole variable domain, filled in from reference TRBV25-1 and TRBJ1-1, reads EADIYQTPRYLVIGTGKKITLECSQTMGHDKMYWYQQDPGMELHLIHYSYGVNSTEKGDLSSESTVSRIRTEHFPLTLESARPSHTSQYLCASRQGRVTEAFFGQGTRLTVV.

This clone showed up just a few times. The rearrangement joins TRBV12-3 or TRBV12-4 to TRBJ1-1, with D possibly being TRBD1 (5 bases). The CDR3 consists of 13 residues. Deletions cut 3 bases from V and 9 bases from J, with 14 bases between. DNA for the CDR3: TGTGCCAGCAGTTTGAGGGGTGGCGGTAAAGCTTTCTTT. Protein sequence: CASSLRGGGKAFF.

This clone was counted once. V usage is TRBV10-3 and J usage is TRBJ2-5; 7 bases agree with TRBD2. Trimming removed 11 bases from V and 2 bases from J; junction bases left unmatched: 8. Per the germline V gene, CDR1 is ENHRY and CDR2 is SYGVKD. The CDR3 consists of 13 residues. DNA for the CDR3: TGTGCCTATTCCCGGGGACTACAAGAGACCCAGTACTTC. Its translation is CAYSRGLQETQYF.

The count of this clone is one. The CDR3 region has the DNA TGTGCCAGCAGCCTTAGAGACAGCTACAATGAGCAGTTCTTC. Encoded protein: CASSLRDSYNEQFF. J is TRBJ2-1 and V is TRBV11-3; tentative D call: TRBD1 (5 bases). Germline V gene data show CDR1 as SGHNT and CDR2 as YENEEA. The V end lost 5 bases, the J end lost 3 bases, and 11 bases lay between the germline ends. The CDR3 loop spans 14 amino acids.

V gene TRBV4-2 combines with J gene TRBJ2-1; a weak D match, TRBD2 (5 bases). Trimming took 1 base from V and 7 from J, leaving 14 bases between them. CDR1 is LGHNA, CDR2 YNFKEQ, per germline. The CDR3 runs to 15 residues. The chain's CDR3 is CASSQGSTGLNEQFF. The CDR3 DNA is TGTGCCAGCAGCCAAGGATCGACGGGGTTGAATGAGCAGTTCTTC.

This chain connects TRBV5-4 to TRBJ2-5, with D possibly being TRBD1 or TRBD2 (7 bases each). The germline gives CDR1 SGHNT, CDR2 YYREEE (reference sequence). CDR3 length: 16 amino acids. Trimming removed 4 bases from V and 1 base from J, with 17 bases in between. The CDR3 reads CASSRQGGGLQETQYF. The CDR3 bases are TGTGCCAGCAGCCGACAGGGAGGGGGCCTCCAAGAGACCCAGTACTTC.

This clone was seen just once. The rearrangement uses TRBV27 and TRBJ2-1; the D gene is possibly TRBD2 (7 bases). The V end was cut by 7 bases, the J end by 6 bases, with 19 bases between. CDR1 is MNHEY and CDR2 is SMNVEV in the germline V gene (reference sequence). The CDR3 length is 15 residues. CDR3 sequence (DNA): TGTGCCAGCACCCCTGGGGGGGGCCTCCTCAATGAGCAGTTCTTC. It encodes CASTPGGGLLNEQFF.

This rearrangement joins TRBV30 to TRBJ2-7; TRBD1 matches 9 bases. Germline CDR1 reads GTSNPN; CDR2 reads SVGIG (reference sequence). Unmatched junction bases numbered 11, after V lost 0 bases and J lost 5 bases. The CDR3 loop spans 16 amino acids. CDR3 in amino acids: CAWSVRPGQGRNEQYF. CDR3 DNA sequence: TGTGCCTGGAGTGTACGTCCGGGACAGGGAAGGAACGAGCAGTACTTC.

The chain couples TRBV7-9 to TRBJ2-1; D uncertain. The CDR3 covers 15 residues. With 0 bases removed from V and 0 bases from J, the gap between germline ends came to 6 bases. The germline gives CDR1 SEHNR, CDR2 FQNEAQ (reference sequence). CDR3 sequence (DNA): TGTGCCAGCAGCTTAGCTGCGAACTCCTACAATGAGCAGTTCTTC. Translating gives CASSLAANSYNEQFF.

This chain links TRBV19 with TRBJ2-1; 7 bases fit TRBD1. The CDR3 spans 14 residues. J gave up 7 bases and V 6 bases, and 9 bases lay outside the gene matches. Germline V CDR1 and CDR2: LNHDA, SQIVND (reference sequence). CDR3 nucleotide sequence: TGTGCCAGTAGAGGACAGGTTAATAGAAATGAGCAGTTCTTC. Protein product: CASRGQVNRNEQFF. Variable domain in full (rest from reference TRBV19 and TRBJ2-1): DGGITQSPKYLFRKEGQNVTLSCEQNLNHDAMYWYRQDPGQGLRLIYYSQIVNDFQKGDIAEGYSVSREKKESFPLTVTSAQKNPTAFYLCASRGQVNRNEQFFGPGTRLTVL.

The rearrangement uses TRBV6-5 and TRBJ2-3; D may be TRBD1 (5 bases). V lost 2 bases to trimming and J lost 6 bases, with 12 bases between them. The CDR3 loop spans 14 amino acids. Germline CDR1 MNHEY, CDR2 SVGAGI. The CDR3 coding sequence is TGTGCCAGCAGTTACAAAGAAGGGGTGGATACGCAGTATTTT. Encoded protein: CASSYKEGVDTQYF.

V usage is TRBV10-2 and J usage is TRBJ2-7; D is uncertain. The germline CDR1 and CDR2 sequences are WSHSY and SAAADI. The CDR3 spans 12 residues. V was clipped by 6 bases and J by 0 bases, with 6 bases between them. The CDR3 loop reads CASSRSSYEQYF. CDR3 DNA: TGCGCCAGCAGCAGGTCCTCCTACGAGCAGTACTTC.

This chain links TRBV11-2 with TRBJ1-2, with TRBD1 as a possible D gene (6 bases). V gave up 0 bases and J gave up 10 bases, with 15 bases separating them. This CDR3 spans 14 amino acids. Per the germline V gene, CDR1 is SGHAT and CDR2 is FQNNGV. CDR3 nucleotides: TGTGCCAGCAGCTTAGATCGTTCTCGGGGGGCCTACACCTTC. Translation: CASSLDRSRGAYTF.

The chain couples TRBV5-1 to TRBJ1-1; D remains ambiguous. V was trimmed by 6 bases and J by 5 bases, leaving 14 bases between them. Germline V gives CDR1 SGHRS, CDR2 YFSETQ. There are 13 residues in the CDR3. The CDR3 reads CASTPPERTEAFF. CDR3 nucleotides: TGCGCCAGCACCCCCCCTGAAAGGACTGAAGCTTTCTTT.

CDR3 protein: CASTLGMQGSSPLHF. The CDR3 DNA reads TGCGCCAGCACCCTTGGTATGCAGGGCTCATCACCCCTCCACTTT. The genes are TRBV5-1 and TRBJ1-6; D is perhaps TRBD1 (5 bases). V was trimmed by 6 bases and J by 10 bases, leaving 20 bases between them. This CDR3 contains 15 residues. CDR1 and CDR2 (germline): SGHRS, YFSETQ. Based on the CDR3 plus reference TRBV5-1 and TRBJ1-6, the full variable domain is KAGVTQTPRYLIKTRGQQVTLSCSPISGHRSVSWYQQTPGQGLQFLFEYFSETQRNKGNFPGRFSGRQFSNSRSEMNVSTLELGDSALYLCASTLGMQGSSPLHFGNGTRLTVT.

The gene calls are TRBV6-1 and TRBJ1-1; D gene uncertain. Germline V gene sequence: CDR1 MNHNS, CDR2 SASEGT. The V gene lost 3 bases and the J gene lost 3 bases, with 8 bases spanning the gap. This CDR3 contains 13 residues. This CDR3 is CASSEWGYTEAFF. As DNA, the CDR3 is TGTGCCAGCAGTGAGTGGGGTTACACTGAAGCTTTCTTT.

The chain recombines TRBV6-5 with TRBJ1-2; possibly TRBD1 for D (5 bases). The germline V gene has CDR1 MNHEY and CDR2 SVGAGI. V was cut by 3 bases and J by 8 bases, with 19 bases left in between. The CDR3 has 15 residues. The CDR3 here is CASSYFSGTARGYTF. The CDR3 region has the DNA TGTGCCAGCAGTTATTTCTCGGGGACGGCGCGGGGCTACACCTTC.

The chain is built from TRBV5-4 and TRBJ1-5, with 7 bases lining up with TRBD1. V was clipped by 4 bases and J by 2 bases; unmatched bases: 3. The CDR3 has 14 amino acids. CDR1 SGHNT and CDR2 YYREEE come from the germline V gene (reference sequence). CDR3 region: CASSQDRGNQPQHF. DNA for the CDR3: TGTGCCAGCAGCCAAGACAGGGGCAATCAGCCCCAGCATTTT.

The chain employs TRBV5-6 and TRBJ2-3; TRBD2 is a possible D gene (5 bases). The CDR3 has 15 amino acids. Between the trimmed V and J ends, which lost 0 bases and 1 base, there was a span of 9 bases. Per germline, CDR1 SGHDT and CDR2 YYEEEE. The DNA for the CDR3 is TGTGCCAGCAGCTTGGTGGGAGTTCGCACAGATACGCAGTATTTT. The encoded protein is CASSLVGVRTDTQYF.

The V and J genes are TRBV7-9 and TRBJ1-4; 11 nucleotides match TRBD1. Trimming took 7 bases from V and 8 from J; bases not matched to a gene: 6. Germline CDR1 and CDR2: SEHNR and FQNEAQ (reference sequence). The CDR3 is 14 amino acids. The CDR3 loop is CASTPGQGDEKLFF. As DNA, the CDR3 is TGTGCCAGCACGCCGGGACAGGGGGACGAAAAACTGTTTTTT.